Here is one T cell receptor (beta chain) with its context. Its antigen is unidentified. Since a much larger clone is just one base distant, this may be a read error. The data are from a study of CD8 T cells in ankylosing spondylitis. Study-wide findings and caveats: Reported data indicate significant enrichment of disease-linked clones within matched ankylosing spondylitis synovial fluid.

Using its own MiXCR run on the 5' RACE reads, TCRdb lists one record per CDR3 protein. The sample gives more than 150,000 distinct CDR3 sequences, under 14% of which show up once; 25% to 30% is in the top ten. Germline V gives CDR1 LGHDT, CDR2 YNNKEL (reference sequence). This CDR3 comprises 15 residues. Sequenced input: blood, either unsorted or a sorted T cell fraction (not recorded which). This chain links TRBV3-1 with TRBJ2-6, with D tentatively TRBD1 (5 bases). The clonotype was recovered from a male donor with ankylosing spondylitis or in good health (not recorded which). This CDR3 is CASSRSNSGANVPTF. CDR3 in DNA: TGTGCCAGCAGCCGTAGCAACTCTGGGGCCAACGTCCCGACTTTC.